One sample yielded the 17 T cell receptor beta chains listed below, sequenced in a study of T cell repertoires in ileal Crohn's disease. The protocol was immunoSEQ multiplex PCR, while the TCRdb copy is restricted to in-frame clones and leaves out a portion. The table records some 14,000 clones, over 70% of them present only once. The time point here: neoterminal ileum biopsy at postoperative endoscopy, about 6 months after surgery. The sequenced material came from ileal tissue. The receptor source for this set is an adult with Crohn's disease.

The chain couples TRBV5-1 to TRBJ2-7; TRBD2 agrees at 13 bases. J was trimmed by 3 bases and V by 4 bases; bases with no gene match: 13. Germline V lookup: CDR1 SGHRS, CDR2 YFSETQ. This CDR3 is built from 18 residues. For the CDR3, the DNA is TGCGCCAGCAGCGTGACTAGCGGGGGGCCCGGGTTCCTCTACGAGCAGTACTTC. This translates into CASSVTSGGPGFLYEQYF. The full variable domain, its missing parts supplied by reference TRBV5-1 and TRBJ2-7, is KAGVTQTPRYLIKTRGQQVTLSCSPISGHRSVSWYQQTPGQGLQFLFEYFSETQRNKGNFPGRFSGRQFSNSRSEMNVSTLELGDSALYLCASSVTSGGPGFLYEQYFGPGTRLTVT.

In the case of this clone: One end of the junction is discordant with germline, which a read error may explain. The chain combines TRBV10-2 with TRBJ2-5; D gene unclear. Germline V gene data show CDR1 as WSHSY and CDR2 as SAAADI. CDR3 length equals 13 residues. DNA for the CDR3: TGCGCCAGCAACACTCGGTACCACGAGACCCAGTACTTC. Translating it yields CASNTRYHETQYF.

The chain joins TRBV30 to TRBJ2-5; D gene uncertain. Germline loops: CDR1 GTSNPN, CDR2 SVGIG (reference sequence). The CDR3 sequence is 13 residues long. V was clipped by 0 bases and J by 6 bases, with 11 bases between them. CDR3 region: CAWSVSAQQTQYF. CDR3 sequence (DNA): TGTGCCTGGAGTGTAAGCGCCCAGCAGACCCAGTACTTC.

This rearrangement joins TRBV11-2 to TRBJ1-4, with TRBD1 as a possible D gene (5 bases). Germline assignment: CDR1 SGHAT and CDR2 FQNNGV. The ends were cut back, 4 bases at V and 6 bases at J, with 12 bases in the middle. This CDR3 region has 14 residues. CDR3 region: CASSSNRGYEKLFF. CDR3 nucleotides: TGTGCCAGCAGCTCGAACCGGGGGTATGAAAAACTGTTTTTT.

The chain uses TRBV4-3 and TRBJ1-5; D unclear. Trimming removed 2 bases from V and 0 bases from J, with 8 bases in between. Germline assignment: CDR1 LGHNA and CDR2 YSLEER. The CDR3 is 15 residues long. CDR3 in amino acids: CASSQTATSNQPQHF. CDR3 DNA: TGCGCCAGCAGCCAAACCGCGACTAGCAATCAGCCCCAGCATTTT.

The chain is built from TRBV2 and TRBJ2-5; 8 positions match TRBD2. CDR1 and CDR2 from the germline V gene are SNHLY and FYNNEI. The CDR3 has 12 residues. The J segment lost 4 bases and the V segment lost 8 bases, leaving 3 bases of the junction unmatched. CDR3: CASRLASETQYF. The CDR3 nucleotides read TGTGCCAGCCGACTAGCGTCAGAGACCCAGTACTTC.

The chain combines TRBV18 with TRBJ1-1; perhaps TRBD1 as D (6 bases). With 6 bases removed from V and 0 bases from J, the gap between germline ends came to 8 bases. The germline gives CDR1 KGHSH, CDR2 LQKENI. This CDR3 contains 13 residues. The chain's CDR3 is CASSTGLNTEAFF. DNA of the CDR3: TGTGCCAGCTCTACAGGGTTGAACACTGAAGCTTTCTTT.

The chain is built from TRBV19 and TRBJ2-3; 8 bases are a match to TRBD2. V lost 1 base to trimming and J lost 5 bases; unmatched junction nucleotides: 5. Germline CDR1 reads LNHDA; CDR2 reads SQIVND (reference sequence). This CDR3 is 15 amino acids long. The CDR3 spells CASSIAGGPIDTQYF. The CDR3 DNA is TGTGCCAGTAGTATAGCGGGGGGGCCCATAGATACGCAGTATTTT.

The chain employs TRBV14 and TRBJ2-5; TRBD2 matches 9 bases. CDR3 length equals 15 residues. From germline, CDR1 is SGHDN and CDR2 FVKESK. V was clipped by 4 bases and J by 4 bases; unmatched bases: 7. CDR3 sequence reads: CASSPSRGGRETQYF. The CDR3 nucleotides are TGTGCCAGCAGCCCGTCGCGGGGGGGCAGAGAGACCCAGTACTTC.

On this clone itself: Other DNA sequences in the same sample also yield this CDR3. The CDR3: CASSPDSTNTEAFF. The CDR3 nucleotides read TGCGCCAGCAGCCCAGACAGTACGAACACTGAAGCTTTCTTT. The chain links TRBV5-1 to TRBJ1-1, with D possibly being TRBD1 (5 bases). The CDR3 extends over 14 amino acids. Trimming cost V 4 bases and J 1 base, with 11 bases left between them. Germline assignment: CDR1 SGHRS and CDR2 YFSETQ.

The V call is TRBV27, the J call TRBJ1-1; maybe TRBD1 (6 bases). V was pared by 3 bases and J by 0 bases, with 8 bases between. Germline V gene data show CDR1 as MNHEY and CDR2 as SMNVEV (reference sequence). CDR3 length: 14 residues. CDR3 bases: TGTGCCAGCAGTTTCAACAGGGTGAACACTGAAGCTTTCTTT. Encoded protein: CASSFNRVNTEAFF.

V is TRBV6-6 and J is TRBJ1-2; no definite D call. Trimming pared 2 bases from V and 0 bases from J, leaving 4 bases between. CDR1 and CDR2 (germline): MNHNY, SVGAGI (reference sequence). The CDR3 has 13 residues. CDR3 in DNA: TGTGCCAGCAGTTACGCAGCTAACTATGGCTACACCTTC. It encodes CASSYAANYGYTF.

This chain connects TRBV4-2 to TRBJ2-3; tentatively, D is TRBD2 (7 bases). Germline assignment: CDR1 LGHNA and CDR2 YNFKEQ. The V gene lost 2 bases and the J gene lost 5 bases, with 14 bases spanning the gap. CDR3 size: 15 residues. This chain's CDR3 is CASSQSGGLEDTQYF. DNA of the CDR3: TGTGCCAGCAGCCAATCGGGGGGCCTTGAAGATACGCAGTATTTT.

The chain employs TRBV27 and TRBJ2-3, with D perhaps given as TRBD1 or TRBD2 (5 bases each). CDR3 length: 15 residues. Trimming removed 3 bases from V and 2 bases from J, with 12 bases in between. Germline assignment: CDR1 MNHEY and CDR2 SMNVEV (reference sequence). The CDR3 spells CASSFTRGPTDTQYF. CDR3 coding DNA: TGTGCCAGCAGTTTTACGAGGGGCCCCACAGATACGCAGTATTTT.

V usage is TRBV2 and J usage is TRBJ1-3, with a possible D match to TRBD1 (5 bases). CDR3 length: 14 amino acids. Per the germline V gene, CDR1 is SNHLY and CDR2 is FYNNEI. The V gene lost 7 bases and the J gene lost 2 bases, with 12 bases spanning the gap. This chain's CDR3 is CASTYGGAGNTIYF. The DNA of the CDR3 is TGTGCCAGCACCTATGGGGGTGCTGGAAACACCATATATTTT.

This chain's CDR3 is CASTAPRTGGETQYF. The CDR3 bases are TGTGCCAGCACCGCCCCCCGAACAGGCGGGGAGACCCAGTACTTC. V usage is TRBV6-1 and J usage is TRBJ2-5; the D gene could be TRBD1 or TRBD2 (5 bases each). The CDR3 runs 15 residues. Germline loops: CDR1 MNHNS, CDR2 SASEGT. Trimming stripped 7 bases from V and 5 bases from J, with 20 bases between.

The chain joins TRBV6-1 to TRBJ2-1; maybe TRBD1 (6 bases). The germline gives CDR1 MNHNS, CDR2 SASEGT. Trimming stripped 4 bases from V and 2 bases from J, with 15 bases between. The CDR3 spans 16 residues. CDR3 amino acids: CASSVIDRTAYNEQFF. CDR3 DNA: TGTGCCAGCAGTGTAATTGACAGGACCGCCTACAATGAGCAGTTCTTC.